The sample holds a few counts of the clone carrying this T cell receptor (beta chain). Its antigen is unidentified. The entry originates in a study of beta chain features in type 1 diabetes. General study findings and limits: TCRB CDR3s from Type 1 diabetes patients were moderately but significantly shorter in all four CD4+ subsets. VDJ junctions from type 1 diabetes patients carried fewer insertions and larger deletions.

It was via CD45RO/CCR7/CD25/CD127/CD95/CD27 that CD4+ naive, central memory, regulatory and stem cell-like memory cells were sorted. Sorting gave populations that all exceeded 98% purity. Expressed TCRB transcripts were sequenced, since all the RNA that had been isolated was reverse transcribed. Sequencing used immunoSEQ multiplex PCR; TCRdb keeps in-frame clones, though not all of them. The sample has roughly 160,000 clones, 6.5% to 8.5% seen once; the top ten hold 0.5% to 0.55%. The clonotype comes from a man aged 18 to 30 with type 1 diabetes. What was sequenced was central memory CD4+ T cells from blood.

The CDR3, as DNA: TGCGCCAGCAGCCGACACAGGGGGGAGGATTCACCCCTCCACTTT. Its translation: CASSRHRGEDSPLHF. This chain connects TRBV4-3 to TRBJ1-6; TRBD1 agrees at 8 bases. V shed 4 bases and J 8 bases; nucleotides not matched to a gene: 7. The V gene's germline CDR1 is LGHNA and CDR2 YSLEER. This CDR3 is 15 amino acids long.